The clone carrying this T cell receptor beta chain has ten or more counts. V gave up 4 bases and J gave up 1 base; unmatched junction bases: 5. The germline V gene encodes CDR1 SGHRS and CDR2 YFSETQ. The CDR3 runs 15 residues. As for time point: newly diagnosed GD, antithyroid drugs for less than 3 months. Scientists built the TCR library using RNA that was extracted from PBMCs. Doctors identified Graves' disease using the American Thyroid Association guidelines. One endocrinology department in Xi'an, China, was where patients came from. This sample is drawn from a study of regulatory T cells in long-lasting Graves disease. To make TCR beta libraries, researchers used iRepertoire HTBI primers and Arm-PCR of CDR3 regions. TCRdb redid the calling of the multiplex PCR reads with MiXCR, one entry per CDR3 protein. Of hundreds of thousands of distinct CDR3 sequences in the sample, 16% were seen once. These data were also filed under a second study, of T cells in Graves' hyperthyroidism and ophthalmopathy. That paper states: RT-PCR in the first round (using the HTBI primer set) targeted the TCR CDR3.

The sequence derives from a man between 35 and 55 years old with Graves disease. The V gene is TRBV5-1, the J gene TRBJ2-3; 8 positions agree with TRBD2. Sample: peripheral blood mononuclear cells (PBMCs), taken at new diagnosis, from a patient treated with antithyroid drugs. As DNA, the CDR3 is TGCGCCAGCAGCGGAAGCGGGGGACGCACAGATACGCAGTATTTT. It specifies CASSGSGGRTDTQYF.